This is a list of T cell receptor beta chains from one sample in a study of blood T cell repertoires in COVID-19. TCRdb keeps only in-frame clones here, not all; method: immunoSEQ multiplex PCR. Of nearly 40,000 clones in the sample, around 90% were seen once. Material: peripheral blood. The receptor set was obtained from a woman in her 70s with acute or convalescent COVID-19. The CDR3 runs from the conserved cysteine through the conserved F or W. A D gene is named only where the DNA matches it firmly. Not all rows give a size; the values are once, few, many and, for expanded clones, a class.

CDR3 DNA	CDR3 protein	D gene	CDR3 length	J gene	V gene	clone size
TGTGCCAGCAGTTTAGGGGGCGCACGAACCGGGGAGCTGTTTTTT	CASSLGGARTGELFF	NA	15	TRBJ2-2	TRBV27	NA
TGTGCCAGCAGGGTCAGGGGAATGAACACTGAAGCTTTCTTT	CASRVRGMNTEAFF	NA	14	TRBJ1-1	TRBV6-5	NA
TGTGCCAGCAGTGGGGAGTTTGGCGGGGAGCTGTTTTTT	CASSGEFGGELFF	NA	13	TRBJ2-2	TRBV6-4	NA
TGCGCCAGCAGCAAAGGGTACAGAGTTAATGAAAAACTGTTTTTT	CASSKGYRVNEKLFF	NA	15	TRBJ1-4	TRBV4-3	once
TGTGCCAGCAGTTACATCGGAGCCCTCCACTTT	CASSYIGALHF	NA	11	TRBJ1-6	TRBV6-2/TRBV6-3	few
TGTGCCAGCAGTTACTCGATGATTAGCGGGGAAGAAGCTAGCACAGATACGCAGTATTTT	CASSYSMISGEEASTDTQYF	TRBD2	20	TRBJ2-3	TRBV6-2/TRBV6-3	NA
TGTGCCAGCAGCCTGACGGCGTCCTCGGGCAATGAGCAGTTCTTC	CASSLTASSGNEQFF	NA	15	TRBJ2-1	TRBV7-9	NA
TGTGCCAGCAGTGGGGTACCGGGACTAGCGTCGACAGATACGCAGTATTTT	CASSGVPGLASTDTQYF	TRBD2	17	TRBJ2-3	TRBV28	NA
TGTGCCACCAGTGGGGAGACTAGCGGACTGTTGAGTGAGCAGTTCTTC	CATSGETSGLLSEQFF	TRBD2	16	TRBJ2-1	TRBV24-1	NA
TGTGCCAGTAGTATAAACGGGAATTCACCCCTCCACTTT	CASSINGNSPLHF	NA	13	TRBJ1-6	TRBV19	NA
TGTGCCAGCAGTAGGAGTTCTAGCACAGATACGCAGTATTTT	CASSRSSSTDTQYF	NA	14	TRBJ2-3	TRBV6-4	NA
TGTGCCAGTACCAAACAGGCCCCTTGGTCCGGGGAGCTGTTTTTT	CASTKQAPWSGELFF	NA	15	TRBJ2-2	TRBV27	once
TGTGCCAGCAGCTTAGCCCCGGGACAGGGTGGTCAGCCCCAGCATTTT	CASSLAPGQGGQPQHF	TRBD1	16	TRBJ1-5	TRBV7-6	NA
TGTGCCAGCCGTCTCCGCGGAGACTGGGATGGCTACACCTTC	CASRLRGDWDGYTF	NA	14	TRBJ1-2	TRBV6-5	NA
TGTGCCTGGAGTGTAAATCAGGGCAATGAGCAGTTCTTC	CAWSVNQGNEQFF	NA	13	TRBJ2-1	TRBV30	NA
TGTGCCAGCAGCTCCGGGACAGGGGTTGAAAAACTGTTTTTT	CASSSGTGVEKLFF	TRBD1	14	TRBJ1-4	TRBV7-2	NA
TGTGCCAGCAGCCACCGGGACTACCTAATCGGGGGACTGGATGAGCAGTTCTTC	CASSHRDYLIGGLDEQFF	TRBD2	18	TRBJ2-1	TRBV27	once
TGTGCCAGCAGCTTCGAAGCGGGGGGGCCGGGGACCCAGTACTTC	CASSFEAGGPGTQYF	TRBD2	15	TRBJ2-5	TRBV11-3	NA
TGTGCCAGCAGCCTAACCGGGACAATCAGTAGTCATTCACCCCTCCACTTT	CASSLTGTISSHSPLHF	NA	17	TRBJ1-6	TRBV3-1/TRBV3-2	NA
TGTGCCAGCAGCTTAGTTTCCGGGACAGCGAATACCGGGGAGCTGTTTTTT	CASSLVSGTANTGELFF	TRBD1	17	TRBJ2-2	TRBV7-8	few
TGCAGCGCCACGGGACAGGCGAACACTGAAGCTTTCTTT	CSATGQANTEAFF	TRBD1	13	TRBJ1-1	TRBV29-1	NA
TGTGCCAGCAGCGGGAGCGGGGGGGGTTATAATGAGCAGTTCTTC	CASSGSGGGYNEQFF	TRBD2	15	TRBJ2-1	TRBV9	NA
TGCGCCAGCAGCCAAGAGGATCGCGGGAGCATCAGCACAGATACGCAGTATTTT	CASSQEDRGSISTDTQYF	TRBD2	18	TRBJ2-3	TRBV4-1	NA
TGTGCCAGCAGGCGCAGCGAGAGCACAGATACGCAGTATTTT	CASRRSESTDTQYF	NA	14	TRBJ2-3	TRBV2	NA
TGTGCCAGCAGGGACGGGCTTGGGGACAGAAATCAGCCCCAGCATTTT	CASRDGLGDRNQPQHF	TRBD1	16	TRBJ1-5	TRBV2	NA
TGTGCCAGCAGGGGCCAAATTCAGGACACCGGGGAGCTGTTTTTT	CASRGQIQDTGELFF	NA	15	TRBJ2-2	TRBV6-5	once
TGTGCCAGCACCCCACTAGCGGGGGTCACCGGGGAGCTGTTTTTT	CASTPLAGVTGELFF	TRBD2	15	TRBJ2-2	TRBV9	NA
TGTGCCAGCAGTATAGAGAGGAACTATGGCTACACCTTC	CASSIERNYGYTF	NA	13	TRBJ1-2	TRBV2	NA